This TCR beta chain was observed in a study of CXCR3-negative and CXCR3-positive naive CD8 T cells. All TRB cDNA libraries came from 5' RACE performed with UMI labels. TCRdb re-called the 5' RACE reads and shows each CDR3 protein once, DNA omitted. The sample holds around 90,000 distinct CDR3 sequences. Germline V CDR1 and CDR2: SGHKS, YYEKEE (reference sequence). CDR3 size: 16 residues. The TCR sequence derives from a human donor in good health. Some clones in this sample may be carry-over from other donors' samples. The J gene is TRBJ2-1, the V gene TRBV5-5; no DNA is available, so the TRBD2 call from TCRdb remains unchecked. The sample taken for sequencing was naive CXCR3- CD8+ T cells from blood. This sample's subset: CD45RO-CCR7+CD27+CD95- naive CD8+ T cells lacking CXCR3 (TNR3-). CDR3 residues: CASTGLVRSSYNEQFF.